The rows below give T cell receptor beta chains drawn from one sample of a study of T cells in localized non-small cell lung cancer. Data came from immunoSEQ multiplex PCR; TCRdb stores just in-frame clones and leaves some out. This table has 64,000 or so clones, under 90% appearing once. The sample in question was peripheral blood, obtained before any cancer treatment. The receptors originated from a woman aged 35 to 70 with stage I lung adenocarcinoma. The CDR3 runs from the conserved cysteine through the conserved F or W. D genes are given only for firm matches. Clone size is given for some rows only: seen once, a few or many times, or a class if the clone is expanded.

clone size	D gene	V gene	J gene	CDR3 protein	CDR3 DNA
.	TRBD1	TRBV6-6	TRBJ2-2	CASTLTGDGTGELFF	TGTGCCAGCACCCTTACAGGGGACGGCACCGGGGAGCTGTTTTTT
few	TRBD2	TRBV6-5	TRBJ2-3	CASRTSGGTDTQYF	TGTGCCAGCAGGACTAGCGGGGGCACAGATACGCAGTATTTT
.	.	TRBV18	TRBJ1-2	CASSPTTAANYGYTF	TGTGCCAGCTCCCCGACGACCGCTGCTAACTATGGCTACACCTTC
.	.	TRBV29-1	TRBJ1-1	CSVEDRPMGTEAFF	TGCAGCGTTGAAGACAGGCCTATGGGCACTGAAGCTTTCTTT
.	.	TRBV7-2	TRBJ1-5	CASSPGTYSNQPQHF	TGTGCCAGCAGCCCGGGGACGTATAGCAATCAGCCCCAGCATTTT
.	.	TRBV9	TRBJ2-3	CASSAAVGTSSTDTQYF	TGTGCCAGCAGCGCCGCGGTGGGGACCTCTAGCACAGATACGCAGTATTTT
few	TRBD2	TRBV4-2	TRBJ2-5	CASSRRLAGEKETQYF	TGTGCCAGCAGCCGCAGACTAGCGGGCGAAAAAGAGACCCAGTACTTC
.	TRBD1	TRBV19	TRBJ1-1	CASTRTGGRAEAFF	TGTGCCAGTACTCGGACAGGGGGGAGGGCTGAAGCTTTCTTT
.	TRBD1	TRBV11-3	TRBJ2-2	CASSSGTGWNTGELFF	TGTGCCAGCAGCTCCGGGACAGGGTGGAACACCGGGGAGCTGTTTTTT
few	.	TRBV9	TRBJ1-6	CASSPTGRYSHSPLHF	TGTGCCAGCAGCCCGACAGGCCGGTATAGTCATTCACCCCTCCACTTT
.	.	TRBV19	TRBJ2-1	CASTMTGYNEQFF	TGTGCCAGTACCATGACCGGGTACAATGAGCAGTTCTTC
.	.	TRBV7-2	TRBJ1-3	CASSLGGEPGNTIYF	TGTGCCAGCAGCTTAGGAGGGGAACCTGGAAACACCATATATTTT
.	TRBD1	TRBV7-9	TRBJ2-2	CASSPRLTGWTGELFF	TGTGCCAGCAGCCCCCGATTGACAGGGTGGACCGGGGAGCTGTTTTTT
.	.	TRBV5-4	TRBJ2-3	CASTLPGGPDTQYF	TGTGCCAGCACCCTTCCCGGGGGGCCAGATACGCAGTATTTT
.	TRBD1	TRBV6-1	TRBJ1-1	CASSGLFGQGAGEAFF	TGTGCCAGCAGTGGCCTTTTTGGACAGGGGGCAGGTGAAGCTTTCTTT
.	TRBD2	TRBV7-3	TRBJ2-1	CASSTRTSGRANEQFF	TGTGCCAGCAGCACCCGGACTAGCGGGAGGGCCAATGAGCAGTTCTTC
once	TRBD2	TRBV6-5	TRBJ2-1	CASSLLAGGGHEQFF	TGTGCCAGCAGCTTACTAGCGGGGGGAGGTCATGAGCAGTTCTTC
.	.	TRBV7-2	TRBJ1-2	CASSLLRGTNYGYTF	TGTGCCAGCAGCCTCCTGAGGGGGACTAACTATGGCTACACCTTC
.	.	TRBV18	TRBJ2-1	CASSLAVGQNNEQFF	TGTGCCAGCTCACTAGCGGTGGGGCAGAACAATGAGCAGTTCTTC
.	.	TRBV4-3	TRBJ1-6	CASSQDLKSGAAYNSPLHF	TGCGCCAGCAGCCAAGATCTAAAGTCGGGGGCAGCCTATAATTCACCCCTCCACTTT
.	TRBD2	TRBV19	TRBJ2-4	CASSKGTSGAKNIQYF	TGTGCCAGTAGTAAAGGGACTAGCGGAGCCAAAAACATTCAGTACTTC
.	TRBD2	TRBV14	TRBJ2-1	CASSQASGGYNEQFF	TGTGCCAGCAGCCAAGCCAGCGGGGGGTACAATGAGCAGTTCTTC
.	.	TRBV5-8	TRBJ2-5	CASRPEGAQYF	TGTGCCAGCAGACCAGAGGGGGCCCAGTACTTC
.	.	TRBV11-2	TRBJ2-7	CASTPIHPGLISGTYEQYF	TGTGCCAGCACCCCCATCCACCCTGGGTTGATCAGTGGTACCTACGAGCAGTACTTC
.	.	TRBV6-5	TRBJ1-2	CASRPDLEYGYTF	TGTGCCAGCAGACCTGACCTGGAGTATGGCTACACCTTC
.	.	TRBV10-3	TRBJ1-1	CAISESNRMNTEAFF	TGTGCCATCAGTGAGTCAAACAGAATGAACACTGAAGCTTTCTTT
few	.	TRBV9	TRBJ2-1	CASSVMDPASSYNEQFF	TGTGCCAGCAGCGTTATGGACCCCGCAAGCTCCTACAATGAGCAGTTCTTC
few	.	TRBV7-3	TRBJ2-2	CASSPREQGELFF	TGTGCCAGCAGCCCAAGGGAGCAAGGGGAGCTGTTTTTT
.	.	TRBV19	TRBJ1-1	CASSYWGVDTEAFF	TGTGCCAGTAGTTATTGGGGGGTCGACACTGAAGCTTTCTTT
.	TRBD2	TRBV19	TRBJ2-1	CASSIGGGEGEQFF	TGTGCCAGTAGTATAGGTGGAGGGGAGGGTGAGCAGTTCTTC
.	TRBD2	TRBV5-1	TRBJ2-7	CASSLSGGSSYEQYF	TGCGCCAGCAGCCTAAGCGGGGGAAGCTCCTACGAGCAGTACTTC
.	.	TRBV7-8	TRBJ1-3	CASSWASSGNTIYF	TGTGCCAGCAGCTGGGCTAGCTCTGGAAACACCATATATTTT
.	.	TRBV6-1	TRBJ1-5	CASSGRGGGVNQPQHF	TGTGCCAGCAGTGGAAGGGGCGGGGGGGTAAATCAGCCCCAGCATTTT
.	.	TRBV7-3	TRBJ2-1	CASSLQGAGGFDQTGEQFF	TGTGCCAGCAGCCTACAGGGGGCGGGAGGTTTCGACCAGACAGGTGAGCAGTTCTTC
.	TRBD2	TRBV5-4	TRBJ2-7	CASSSGGRDSAYEQYF	TGTGCCAGCAGCTCAGGCGGGAGGGACAGTGCCTACGAGCAGTACTTC
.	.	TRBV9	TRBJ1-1	CASSRASQDFTEAFF	TGTGCCAGCAGCCGCGCGTCCCAGGACTTCACTGAAGCTTTCTTT
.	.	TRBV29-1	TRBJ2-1	CSVDGEHNNEQFF	TGCAGCGTTGACGGGGAACATAACAATGAGCAGTTCTTC
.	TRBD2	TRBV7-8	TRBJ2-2	CASSPRGGGVNTGELFF	TGTGCCAGCAGCCCACGGGGCGGGGGGGTGAACACCGGGGAGCTGTTTTTT
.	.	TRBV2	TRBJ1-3	CASSESQVSGNTIYF	TGTGCCAGCAGTGAATCGCAAGTCTCTGGAAACACCATATATTTT
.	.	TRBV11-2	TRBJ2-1	CASSSLIREYNEQFF	TGTGCCAGCAGCTCACTTATCAGGGAATACAATGAGCAGTTCTTC
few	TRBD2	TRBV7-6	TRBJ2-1	CASSLTGTSGINEQFF	TGTGCCAGCAGCTTAACCGGGACTAGCGGGATAAATGAGCAGTTCTTC
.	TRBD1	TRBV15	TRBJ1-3	CATTHRPTGGNTIYF	TGTGCCACCACCCACCGTCCGACAGGGGGAAACACCATATATTTT
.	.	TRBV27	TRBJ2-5	CASSGPAGTAYQETQYF	TGTGCCAGCAGTGGGCCGGCGGGGACAGCTTACCAAGAGACCCAGTACTTC
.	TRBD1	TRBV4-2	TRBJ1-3	CASSRRQGSGNTIYF	TGTGCCAGCAGCCGTCGACAGGGCTCTGGAAACACCATATATTTT
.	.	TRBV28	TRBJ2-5	CASSSISGTTETQYF	TGTGCCAGCAGTTCCATCTCCGGGACAACAGAGACCCAGTACTTC
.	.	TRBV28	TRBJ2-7	CASSLKTALYEQYF	TGTGCCAGCAGTTTAAAAACCGCCCTCTACGAGCAGTACTTC
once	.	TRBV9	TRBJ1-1	CASSVAPHTEAFF	TGTGCCAGCAGCGTAGCTCCACACACTGAAGCTTTCTTT
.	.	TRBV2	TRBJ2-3	CASEQGGTDTQYF	TGTGCCAGTGAGCAGGGCGGCACAGATACGCAGTATTTT
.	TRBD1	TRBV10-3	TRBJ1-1	CAAGTVLEAFF	TGTGCCGCTGGGACAGTACTTGAAGCTTTCTTT